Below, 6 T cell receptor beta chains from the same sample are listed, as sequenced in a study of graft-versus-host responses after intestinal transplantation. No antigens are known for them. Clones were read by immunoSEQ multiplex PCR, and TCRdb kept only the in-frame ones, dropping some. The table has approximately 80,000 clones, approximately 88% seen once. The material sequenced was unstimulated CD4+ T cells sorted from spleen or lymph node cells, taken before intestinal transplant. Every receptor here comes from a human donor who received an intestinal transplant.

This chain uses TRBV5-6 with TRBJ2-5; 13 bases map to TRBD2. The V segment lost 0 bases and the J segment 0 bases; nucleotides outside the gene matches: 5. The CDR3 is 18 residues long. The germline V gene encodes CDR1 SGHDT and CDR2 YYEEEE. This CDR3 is CASSLARLAGGNQETQYF. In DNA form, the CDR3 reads TGTGCCAGCAGCTTGGCCCGACTAGCGGGGGGTAACCAAGAGACCCAGTACTTC.

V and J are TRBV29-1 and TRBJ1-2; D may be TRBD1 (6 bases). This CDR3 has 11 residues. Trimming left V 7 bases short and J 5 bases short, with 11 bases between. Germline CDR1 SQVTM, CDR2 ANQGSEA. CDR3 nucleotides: TGCAGCGCTGGACAGACTTATGGCTACACCTTC. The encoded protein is CSAGQTYGYTF. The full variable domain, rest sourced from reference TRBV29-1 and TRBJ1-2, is SAVISQKPSRDICQRGTSLTIQCQVDSQVTMMFWYRQQPGQSLTLIATANQGSEATYESGFVIDKFPISRPNLTFSTLTVSNMSPEDSSIYLCSAGQTYGYTFGSGTRLTVV.

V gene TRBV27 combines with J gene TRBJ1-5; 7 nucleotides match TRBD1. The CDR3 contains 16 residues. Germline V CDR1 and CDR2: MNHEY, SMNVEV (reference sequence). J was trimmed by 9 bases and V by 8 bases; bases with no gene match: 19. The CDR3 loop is CASPDPQGPFLWPQHF. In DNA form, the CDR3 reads TGTGCCAGCCCGGACCCACAGGGGCCCTTCCTATGGCCCCAGCATTTT.

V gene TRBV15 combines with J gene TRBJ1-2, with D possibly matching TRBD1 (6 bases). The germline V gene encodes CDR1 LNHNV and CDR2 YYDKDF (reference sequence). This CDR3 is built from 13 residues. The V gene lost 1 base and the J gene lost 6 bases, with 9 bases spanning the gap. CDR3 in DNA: TGTGCCACCAGCAGAGGCAGGGGTGATGGCTACACCTTC. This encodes CATSRGRGDGYTF.

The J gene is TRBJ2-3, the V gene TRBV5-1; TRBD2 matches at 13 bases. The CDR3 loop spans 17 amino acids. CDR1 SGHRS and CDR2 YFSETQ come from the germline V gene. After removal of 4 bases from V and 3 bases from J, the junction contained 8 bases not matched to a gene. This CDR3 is CASSPLTSGRTTDTQYF. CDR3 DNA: TGCGCCAGCAGCCCGCTGACTAGCGGGAGGACGACAGATACGCAGTATTTT.

The CDR3 loop is CASSQQGKAQYF. The CDR3 region has the DNA TGTGCCAGCAGTCAACAGGGAAAGGCGCAGTATTTT. The chain uses TRBV28 and TRBJ2-3, with D possibly being TRBD1 (6 bases). The germline V and J ends were trimmed by 5 bases and 10 bases, with 13 bases remaining between them. CDR1 is MDHEN, CDR2 SYDVKM, per germline. The CDR3 is 12 residues long.